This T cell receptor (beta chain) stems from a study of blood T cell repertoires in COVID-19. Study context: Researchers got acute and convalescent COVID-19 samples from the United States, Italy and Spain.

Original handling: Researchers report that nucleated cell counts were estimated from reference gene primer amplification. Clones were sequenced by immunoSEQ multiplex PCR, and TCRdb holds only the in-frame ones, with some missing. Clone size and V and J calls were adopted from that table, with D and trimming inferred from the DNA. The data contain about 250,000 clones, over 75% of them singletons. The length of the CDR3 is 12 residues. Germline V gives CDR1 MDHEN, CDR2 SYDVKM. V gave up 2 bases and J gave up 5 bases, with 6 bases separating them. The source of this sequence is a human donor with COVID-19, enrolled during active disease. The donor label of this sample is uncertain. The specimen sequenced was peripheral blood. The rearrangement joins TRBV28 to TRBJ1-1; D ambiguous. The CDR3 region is CASSLRRTEAFF. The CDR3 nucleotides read TGTGCCAGCAGTTTACGGAGAACTGAAGCTTTCTTT. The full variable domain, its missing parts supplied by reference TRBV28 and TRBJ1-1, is DVKVTQSSRYLVKRTGEKVFLECVQDMDHENMFWYRQDPGLGLRLIYFSYDVKMKEKGDIPEGYSVSREKKERFSLILESASTNQTSMYLCASSLRRTEAFFGQGTRLTVV.